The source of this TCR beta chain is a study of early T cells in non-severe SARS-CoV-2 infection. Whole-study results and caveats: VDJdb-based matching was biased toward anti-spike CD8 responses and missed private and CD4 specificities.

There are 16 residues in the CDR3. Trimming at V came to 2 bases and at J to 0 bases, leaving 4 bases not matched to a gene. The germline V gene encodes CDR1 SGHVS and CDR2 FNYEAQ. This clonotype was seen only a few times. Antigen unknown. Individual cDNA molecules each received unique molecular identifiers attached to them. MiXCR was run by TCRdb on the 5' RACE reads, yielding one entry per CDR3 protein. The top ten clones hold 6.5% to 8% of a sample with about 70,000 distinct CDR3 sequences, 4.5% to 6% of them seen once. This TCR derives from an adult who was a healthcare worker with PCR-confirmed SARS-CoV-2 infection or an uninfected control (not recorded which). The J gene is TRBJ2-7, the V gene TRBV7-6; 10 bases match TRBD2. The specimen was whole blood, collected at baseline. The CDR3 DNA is TGTGCCAGCAGCTTAAGCGGGAGGGCCAGCTCCTACGAGCAGTACTTC. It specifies CASSLSGRASSYEQYF.